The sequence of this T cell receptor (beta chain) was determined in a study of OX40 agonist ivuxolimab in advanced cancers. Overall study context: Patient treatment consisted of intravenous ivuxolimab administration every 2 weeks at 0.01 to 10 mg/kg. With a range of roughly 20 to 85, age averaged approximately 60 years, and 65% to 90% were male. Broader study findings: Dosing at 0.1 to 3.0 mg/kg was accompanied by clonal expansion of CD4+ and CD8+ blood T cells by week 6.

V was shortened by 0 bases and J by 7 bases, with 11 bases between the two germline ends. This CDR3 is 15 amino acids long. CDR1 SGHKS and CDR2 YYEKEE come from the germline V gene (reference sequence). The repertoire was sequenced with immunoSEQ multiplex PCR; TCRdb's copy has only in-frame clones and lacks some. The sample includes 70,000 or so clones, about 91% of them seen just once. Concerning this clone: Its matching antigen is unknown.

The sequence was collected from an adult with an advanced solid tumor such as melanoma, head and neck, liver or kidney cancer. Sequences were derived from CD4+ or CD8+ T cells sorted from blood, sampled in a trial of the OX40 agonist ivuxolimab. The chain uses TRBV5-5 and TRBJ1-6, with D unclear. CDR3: CASSLAAPENSPLHF. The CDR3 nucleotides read TGTGCCAGCAGCTTGGCAGCGCCAGAAAATTCACCCCTCCACTTT.